This TCR beta chain appears in the sequencing data of a study of CD8+ T cells in alopecia areata. Study overall: Tofacitinib therapy took 6 to 18 months; 6 months off drug came after.

Broader study findings: Under tofacitinib, fewer expanded CD8+ clones appeared among the top 100 scalp clones.

The treatment is: oral pan-JAK inhibitor, 5-10 mg twice daily. As regards this clone: Its antigen is unidentified.

The sequencing template was cDNA reverse transcribed from extracted RNA. Profiled with immunoSEQ multiplex PCR; TCRdb holds only in-frame clones, not every one. The table includes roughly 92,000 clones, about 71% detected once. V was cut by 9 bases and J by 7 bases, with 13 bases left in between. The CDR3 extends over 12 amino acids. The germline V gene has CDR1 LNHDA and CDR2 SQIVND (reference sequence). The rearrangement joins TRBV19 to TRBJ2-1; D possibly corresponds to TRBD1 (6 bases). This clonotype was obtained from a human donor with alopecia areata. The sequenced sample was CD8+ T cells sorted from blood, obtained at approximately week 44, from a patient treated with tofacitinib. CDR3 protein: CASTLDRNEQFF. CDR3 nucleotides: TGTGCCAGCACCCTCGACAGGAATGAGCAGTTCTTC.